The present TCR beta chain was sequenced within a study of PD-L1 blockade in urothelial cancer (dated by TCRdb to the late 2010s). Some background on the complete study: Every patient began therapy in the mid-2010s and was given atezolizumab 1,200 mg intravenously every 3 weeks. An ECOG performance status of 0 or 1 was recorded for the patients, and 0 to 3 prior chemotherapy regimens had been received by the patients. Blood samples yielded a median of roughly 150,000 T cells and roughly 80,000 unique TCRs, with median clonality roughly 0.082. In the same patients, pretreatment tumors underwent whole exome sequencing and RNA sequencing in addition to TCR sequencing. About 90% of the 29 patients were identified as males with urothelial cancer of bladder origin, and a prior smoking history was reported by 18 of 29 patients. Blood samples were analyzed at 3 weeks after treatment start (second dose) and at 6 weeks after treatment start. Pretreatment blood TCR-seq was available for 27 to 30 patients, at least one posttreatment blood collection was obtained for 24 patients, and tumor TCR-seq was available for 24 patients. An exploratory multi-omic analysis was conducted of the somatic, immune and clinical correlates of response to PD-L1 blockade with atezolizumab in urothelial cancer. Durable clinical benefit was achieved by nine patients but not by the remaining 20. Durable clinical benefit was defined as progression-free survival longer than 6 months, and TCR features were also tested against progression-free and overall survival. Pretreatment tumor samples, along with matched peripheral blood serially collected before and after atezolizumab treatment, were subjected to TCR sequencing. General findings and caveats noted by the study authors: Improved progression-free and overall survival was found to be associated with pretreatment peripheral blood TCR clonality below the median. Among patients with durable benefit, tumor-associated TCR clones showed greater expansion in peripheral blood 3 weeks after treatment started (n of about 21, p = 0.022). Because of the small sample size (n ≈ 31) and the many exploratory analyses performed, the results are intended to be regarded as hypothesis-generating.

About this clone itself: It lacks a known antigen. No base-level quality is on record; no much larger clone is a single base apart.

Each PCR received spiked-in synthetic TCR analog templates so that absolute template abundance could be estimated from read counts. Using the immunoSEQ assay, TCRbeta CDR3 regions were amplified from genomic DNA with bias-controlled V and J gene primers. Rearranged TCRbeta segments were sequenced at approximately 20X coverage. In the original analysis: Clustering was used to correct sequencing errors, and CDR3s were annotated against IMGT to assign V, D and J genes. Downstream analyses used only productive TCRbeta rearrangements and left out out-of-frame or stop-codon sequences. Clonality was calculated as one minus the Shannon entropy normalized by the log of the number of unique productive sequences. Fisher's exact test with Benjamini-Hochberg correction, using a cutoff of adjusted p below 0.01, was how clones that differed between time points or between blood and tumor were identified. The immuneACCESS repertoire file appears here via TCRdb, limited to in-frame rearrangements. These files lack a portion of the clones; in checked studies, under half of the deficit traces to unresolved V genes, and the cause of the others is not known. V and J calls and clone size are those listed in that table; D and trimming were worked out from the DNA. This sample holds 65,000 to 85,000 clones; about 91% were observed only once. Roughly 0.8% of the sample is held by the ten biggest clonotypes.

CDR1 and CDR2 were assigned from the germline V gene as SGHTA and FQGNSA. The CDR3 starts with the cysteine, ends with the phenylalanine, and has 14 residues. Only CDR3 DNA is held: 42 bases, read in frame from base 1. The germline ends are 14 bases apart after V is trimmed by 5 bases and J by 3 bases. The time point label here, explained by the study, means: peripheral blood 6 weeks after treatment start. A cohort of roughly 30 patients with locally advanced or metastatic urothelial carcinoma, treated at Memorial Sloan Kettering on a trial protocol, was included. Peripheral blood mononuclear cells were collected pretreatment and during treatment, with between 1 and 8 total time points per patient. The Qiagen DNeasy Blood extraction kit was used to purify genomic DNA from total PBMCs and tumor samples. Collected pretreatment and during treatment, PBMCs were isolated and stored as previously described.

The sequence is built from TRBV7-2 and TRBJ2-7; the D gene is perhaps TRBD1, from 6 matching bases. This TCR was recovered from a woman older than 75 with urothelial cancer. The material was PBMCs, obtained around atezolizumab (anti-PD-L1) treatment. CDR3 protein: CASSPTQGLYEQYF. The sequence in DNA is TGTGCCAGCAGCCCAACACAGGGTCTCTACGAGCAGTACTTC.